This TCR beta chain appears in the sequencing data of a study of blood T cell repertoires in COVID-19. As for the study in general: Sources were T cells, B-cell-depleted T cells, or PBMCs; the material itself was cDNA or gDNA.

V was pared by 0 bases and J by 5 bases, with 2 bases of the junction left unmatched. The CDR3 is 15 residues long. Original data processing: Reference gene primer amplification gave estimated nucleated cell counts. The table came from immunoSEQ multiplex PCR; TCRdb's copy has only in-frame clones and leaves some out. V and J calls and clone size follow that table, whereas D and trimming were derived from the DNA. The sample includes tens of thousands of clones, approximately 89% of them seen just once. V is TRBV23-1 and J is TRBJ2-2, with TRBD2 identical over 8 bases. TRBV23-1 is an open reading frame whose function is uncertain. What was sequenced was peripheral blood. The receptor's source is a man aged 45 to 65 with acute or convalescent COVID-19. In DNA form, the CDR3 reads TGCGCCAGCAGTCAATCCGCTAGCGGGACCGGGGAGCTGTTTTTT. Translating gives CASSQSASGTGELFF.